This TCR beta chain was profiled in a study of blood T cell repertoires in COVID-19. Turning to the study itself: There were acute and convalescent COVID-19 samples, and they came from the United States, Italy and Spain. T cells, B-cell-depleted T cells, or PBMCs provided the cDNA or gDNA that served as material.

The junction had 4 bases not matched to a gene; V was cut back by 9 bases and J by 1 base. Per germline, CDR1 LNHDA and CDR2 SQIVND (reference sequence). The CDR3 has 13 amino acids. Original processing methods: It was from reference gene primer amplification that nucleated cell counts were estimated. Clones were sequenced by immunoSEQ multiplex PCR, and TCRdb holds only the in-frame ones, with some missing. V and J calls and clone size follow that table, whereas D and trimming were derived from the DNA. The sample holds under 15,000 clones, roughly 88% seen once. What was sequenced was peripheral blood. The chain recombines TRBV19 with TRBJ1-1; the match to TRBD1 covers 8 bases. The sequence was collected from a human donor in a cohort sampled during active COVID-19. The CDR3 loop reads CARADRANTEAFF. For the CDR3, the DNA is TGTGCCAGGGCGGACAGGGCGAACACTGAAGCTTTCTTT.